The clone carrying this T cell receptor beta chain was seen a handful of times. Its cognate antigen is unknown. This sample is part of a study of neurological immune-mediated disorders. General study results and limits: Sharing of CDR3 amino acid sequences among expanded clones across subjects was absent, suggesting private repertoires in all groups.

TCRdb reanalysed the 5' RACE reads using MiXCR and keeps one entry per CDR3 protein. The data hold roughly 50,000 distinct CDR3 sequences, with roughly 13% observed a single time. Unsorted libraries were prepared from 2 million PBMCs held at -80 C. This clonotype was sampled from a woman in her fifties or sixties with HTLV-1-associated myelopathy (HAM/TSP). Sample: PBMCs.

This CDR3 is CASSSRTGRSGANVLTF. Written as DNA, the CDR3 is TGCGCCAGCAGCTCCCGGACAGGACGCTCTGGGGCCAACGTCCTGACTTTC. The V and J genes are TRBV5-1 and TRBJ2-6, with 7 positions matching TRBD1. Per germline, CDR1 SGHRS and CDR2 YFSETQ. The CDR3 sequence is 17 residues long. With V trimmed by 3 bases and J by 0 bases, 6 bases remained unmatched.